The 21 T cell receptor beta chains below were found in one sample sequenced in a study of early T cells in non-severe SARS-CoV-2 infection. MiXCR was run by TCRdb on the 5' RACE reads, yielding one entry per CDR3 protein. The top ten hold around 3.7% of the sample, which has about 70,000 distinct CDR3 sequences, around 15% seen once. The sample was whole blood, taken at baseline. The receptors originated from an adult who was a healthcare worker with PCR-confirmed SARS-CoV-2 infection or an uninfected control (not recorded which).

This clonotype came up many times. The chain recombines TRBV28 with TRBJ1-1; a possible D gene is TRBD1 (5 bases). Germline V gene data show CDR1 as MDHEN and CDR2 as SYDVKM. V gave up 6 bases and J gave up 3 bases, with 11 bases separating them. The length of the CDR3 is 13 residues. The CDR3 protein is CASSGQGYTEAFF. The CDR3 region has the DNA TGTGCCAGCAGCGGTCAGGGCTACACTGAAGCTTTCTTT.

The chain has TRBV12-3 or TRBV12-4 and TRBJ1-1; D might be TRBD1 (5 bases). The V end lost 5 bases, the J end lost 0 bases, and 10 bases lay between the germline ends. CDR3 length: 14 amino acids. CDR3 bases: TGTGCCAGCAGTCCAGGGAAACTGAACACTGAAGCTTTCTTT. Amino acid sequence: CASSPGKLNTEAFF.

There are a few counts of this clonotype. The V gene is TRBV7-2, the J gene TRBJ1-5; 7 positions match TRBD1. The CDR3 consists of 15 residues. With V trimmed by 5 bases and J by 2 bases, 6 bases remained unmatched. Per the germline V gene, CDR1 is SGHTA and CDR2 is FQGNSA. CDR3 amino acids: CASSPTGKGNQPQHF. DNA for the CDR3: TGTGCCAGCAGCCCGACAGGGAAGGGCAATCAGCCCCAGCATTTT.

In this sample, this clonotype turned up a few times. The chain uses TRBV9 and TRBJ2-2, with TRBD2 as a possible D gene (5 bases). Germline V gene sequence: CDR1 SGDLS, CDR2 YYNGEE. V was clipped by 0 bases and J by 0 bases, with 6 bases between them. The CDR3 runs to 15 residues. Here the CDR3 DNA reads TGTGCCAGCAGCGTAGGACTAACGAACACCGGGGAGCTGTTTTTT. It translates to CASSVGLTNTGELFF.

This clonotype was observed a handful of times. CDR3 protein: CASSPGLPNTGELFF. In DNA form, the CDR3 reads TGTGCCAGCAGTCCGGGACTACCGAACACCGGGGAGCTGTTTTTT. V usage is TRBV7-9 and J usage is TRBJ2-2, with 7 bases identical to TRBD2. From germline, CDR1 is SEHNR and CDR2 FQNEAQ (reference sequence). This CDR3 is 15 amino acids long. With 6 bases clipped from V and 0 bases from J, the junction kept 4 bases outside the gene matches.

This clonotype was seen at least ten times. This sequence joins TRBV5-1 and TRBJ2-7; 9 bases fit TRBD1. Trimming at V came to 3 bases and at J to 4 bases, leaving 8 bases not matched to a gene. The CDR3 sequence is 15 residues long. Germline V gene data show CDR1 as SGHRS and CDR2 as YFSETQ. The CDR3 spells CASSSQTTGGYEQYF. The CDR3 nucleotides read TGCGCCAGCAGCTCGCAGACGACAGGGGGATACGAGCAGTACTTC.

The rearrangement uses TRBV28 and TRBJ1-2; TRBD1 matches at 12 bases. The length of the CDR3 is 14 residues. V was pared by 7 bases and J by 8 bases, with 8 bases of the junction left unmatched. Germline V gives CDR1 MDHEN, CDR2 SYDVKM. CDR3 loop: CASTPGQGAAGYTF. The CDR3 DNA reads as TGTGCCAGCACTCCGGGACAGGGGGCTGCCGGCTACACCTTC.

This clonotype was counted ten times or more. The rearrangement links TRBV29-1 to TRBJ2-7; perhaps TRBD1 as D (6 bases). This CDR3 has 16 amino acids. Trimming took 3 bases from V and 2 from J, leaving 20 bases between them. Germline-derived CDR1 and CDR2 are SQVTM and ANQGSEA. CDR3 sequence (DNA): TGCAGCGTTGATGGTTATTCTTCGGGACAAACCTACGAGCAGTACTTC. Translating gives CSVDGYSSGQTYEQYF.

This clonotype occurred many times. This chain joins TRBV18 and TRBJ2-7; no clear D gene. The CDR3 sequence is 12 residues long. Germline values: CDR1 KGHSH, CDR2 LQKENI. The V and J ends lost 4 bases and 0 bases respectively, with 4 bases between them. The DNA of the CDR3 is TGTGCCAGCTCACAGAGCTCCTACGAGCAGTACTTC. It is translated as CASSQSSYEQYF.

The sample holds many counts of this clonotype. J is TRBJ1-2 and V is TRBV28; D may be TRBD1 (5 bases). CDR3 length equals 12 residues. Germline CDR1 MDHEN, CDR2 SYDVKM. Trimming took off 4 bases at V and 4 bases at J, with 7 bases between the two ends. The CDR3: CASSSGPYGYTF. CDR3 nucleotides: TGTGCCAGCAGTTCAGGGCCCTATGGCTACACCTTC.

This clonotype was observed a few times. V usage is TRBV20-1 and J usage is TRBJ2-7, with 11 bases identical to TRBD2. Germline CDR1 reads DFQATT; CDR2 reads SNEGSKA (reference sequence). This CDR3 region has 16 residues. V lost 7 bases and J lost 2; bases outside the gene matches: 13. The CDR3 DNA sequence: TGCAGTGTCGGGCCTAGCGGGAGGACTCCAACCTACGAGCAGTACTTC. This gives the protein CSVGPSGRTPTYEQYF.

Ten or more counts support this clonotype. This chain uses TRBV12-3 or TRBV12-4 with TRBJ2-3; 7 bases map to TRBD1. Trimming at V came to 7 bases and at J to 10 bases, leaving 8 bases not matched to a gene. This CDR3 region has 12 residues. The DNA of the CDR3 is TGTGCCAGCACCTCTACGACAGGGCCGCAGTATTTT. Amino acid sequence: CASTSTTGPQYF.

This clonotype appeared many times. The rearrangement uses TRBV29-1 and TRBJ1-6, with D perhaps TRBD1 (5 bases). The CDR3 extends over 13 amino acids. Germline lookup yields CDR1 SQVTM and CDR2 ANQGSEA. Trimming shortened V by 7 bases and J by 6 bases, and 13 bases separated the two germline ends. For the CDR3, the DNA is TGCAGCGCCAGGGAGGGGCTTAATTCACCCCTCCACTTT. It translates to CSAREGLNSPLHF.

V gene TRBV6-1 combines with J gene TRBJ2-5, with TRBD1 identical over 8 bases. The CDR3 runs to 14 residues. The V segment lost 2 bases and the J segment 3 bases; nucleotides outside the gene matches: 2. In germline, CDR1 is MNHNS, CDR2 SASEGT. The CDR3 region is CASSELTGEETQYF. In nucleotides, the CDR3 is TGTGCCAGCAGTGAATTGACAGGGGAAGAGACCCAGTACTTC.

This clonotype was detected ten times or more. This chain connects TRBV7-8 to TRBJ1-1; D is uncertain. Trimming removed 2 bases from V and 0 bases from J, with 4 bases in between. The germline gives CDR1 SGHVS, CDR2 FQNEAQ. This CDR3 is built from 13 residues. The CDR3 sequence is CASSLTLNTEAFF. The CDR3 DNA reads as TGTGCCAGCAGCTTAACACTGAACACTGAAGCTTTCTTT.

The rearrangement uses TRBV29-1 and TRBJ2-2; weak D call: TRBD2 (6 bases). The V gene's germline CDR1 is SQVTM and CDR2 ANQGSEA. The CDR3 extends over 13 amino acids. The germline V and J ends were trimmed by 4 bases and 1 base, with 7 bases remaining between them. In nucleotides, the CDR3 is TGCAGCGTTGCGGGACTGAACACCGGGGAGCTGTTTTTT. Encoded protein: CSVAGLNTGELFF.

This clonotype was found a few times. The chain couples TRBV6-1 to TRBJ2-7; 10 bases match TRBD1. Germline-derived CDR1 and CDR2 are MNHNS and SASEGT. V shed 6 bases and J 0 bases; nucleotides not matched to a gene: 5. CDR3 length: 15 residues. The CDR3 is CASRKGTGASYEQYF. For the CDR3, the DNA is TGTGCCAGCAGAAAGGGGACAGGGGCCTCCTACGAGCAGTACTTC.

The chain is built from TRBV6-1 and TRBJ1-1, with D possibly matching TRBD1 (5 bases). This CDR3 has 17 amino acids. The germline V gene encodes CDR1 MNHNS and CDR2 SASEGT. V shed 2 bases and J shed 5 bases, with 21 bases lying between them. The CDR3 nucleotides read TGTGCCAGCAGTGAAATAAGGGCACCCCGGGGCGTGACTGAAGCTTTCTTT. It is translated as CASSEIRAPRGVTEAFF.

This clonotype was seen at least ten times. V is TRBV5-6 and J is TRBJ2-7, with D tentatively TRBD1 (6 bases). Germline V gives CDR1 SGHDT, CDR2 YYEEEE. Trimming removed 4 bases at V and 3 bases at J, with 14 bases between. This CDR3 is built from 14 residues. CDR3 in amino acids: CASSQGQVHYEQYF. The CDR3 DNA follows: TGTGCCAGCAGCCAGGGGCAGGTACACTACGAGCAGTACTTC.

V is TRBV12-3 or TRBV12-4 and J is TRBJ1-1; TRBD1 is a possible D gene (5 bases). Trimming removed 5 bases at V and 6 bases at J, with 16 bases between. CDR3 length equals 14 residues. The CDR3 here is CASSPSGVIAEAFF. The CDR3 DNA sequence: TGTGCCAGCAGTCCATCGGGGGTAATCGCTGAAGCTTTCTTT.

This clonotype was counted many times. This chain connects TRBV5-1 to TRBJ2-7; D is possibly TRBD1 or TRBD2 (5 bases each). CDR3 size: 15 residues. Germline V lookup: CDR1 SGHRS, CDR2 YFSETQ. V lost 3 bases and J 7 bases, leaving 20 bases between the germline ends. CDR3 amino acids: CASSSTSGTPQEQYF. The CDR3 coding sequence is TGCGCCAGCAGCTCTACGTCCGGGACCCCTCAGGAGCAGTACTTC.